This is a list of T cell receptor beta chains from one sample in a study of shared clonotypes between healthy human individuals. The table came from immunoSEQ multiplex PCR; TCRdb's copy has only in-frame clones and leaves some out. The table shows some 2,500,000 clones, with roughly 90% occurring only once. The specimen was naive CD4+ T cells from PBMCs. All receptors come from a man younger than 35 in good health. Some clones in this sample may be carry-over from other donors' samples. The CDR3 runs from the conserved cysteine through the conserved F or W. A D gene is named only where the DNA matches it firmly. Rows may omit the clone size; those that give it use once, few, many or a size class.

d_call	v_call	j_call	clone_size	cdr3_aa	cdr3_nt
TRBD2	TRBV6-1	TRBJ2-1	-	CASSEELAIYYNEQFF	TGTGCCAGCAGTGAAGAACTAGCGATCTACTACAATGAGCAGTTCTTC
-	TRBV6-5	TRBJ2-7	-	CASSYLGGQNYEQYF	TGTGCCAGCAGTTATTTAGGCGGACAGAACTACGAGCAGTACTTC
-	TRBV11-2	TRBJ1-3	-	CASGPRGGAGNTIYF	TGTGCCAGCGGACCCCGGGGGGGAGCTGGAAACACCATATATTTT
-	TRBV28	TRBJ1-4	once	CASSPPVQEKLFF	TGTGCCAGCAGCCCCCCGGTCCAGGAAAAACTGTTTTTT
-	TRBV5-4	TRBJ2-7	-	CASRDPSKGPYEQYF	TGTGCCAGCAGGGACCCATCGAAGGGGCCTTACGAGCAGTACTTC
TRBD1	TRBV5-1	TRBJ2-3	-	CASRAGTAISDTQYF	TGCGCCAGCAGGGCCGGGACAGCCATCTCAGATACGCAGTATTTT
TRBD1	TRBV15	TRBJ1-3	few	CATSHRGLSGNTIYF	TGTGCCACCAGCCACAGGGGCCTCTCTGGAAACACCATATATTTT
-	TRBV4-2	TRBJ1-1	-	CASSPGTTNTEAFF	TGTGCCAGCAGCCCCGGGACAACGAACACTGAAGCTTTCTTT
-	TRBV7-9	TRBJ2-3	-	CASSLAGAPDTQYF	TGTGCCAGCAGCTTAGCCGGGGCCCCAGATACGCAGTATTTT
TRBD2	TRBV5-1	TRBJ2-3	-	CASSVTTSGREDTQYF	TGCGCCAGCAGCGTAACGACTAGCGGGAGAGAAGATACGCAGTATTTT
TRBD2	TRBV11-2	TRBJ2-7	-	CASSPGTSGRAHEQYF	TGTGCCAGCAGCCCGGGGACTAGCGGGAGGGCCCACGAGCAGTACTTC
TRBD2	TRBV11-2	TRBJ2-1	once	CASSLVAAGGGGMIGQFF	TGTGCCAGCAGCTTAGTGGCAGCCGGCGGGGGTGGAATGATCGGGCAGTTCTTC
-	TRBV7-9	TRBJ1-2	-	CASSLGLGQNDGYTF	TGTGCCAGCAGCTTAGGTTTAGGTCAGAACGATGGCTACACCTTC
TRBD1	TRBV2	TRBJ2-3	-	CASSRDRGPLTDTQYF	TGTGCCAGCAGTAGGGACAGGGGGCCACTCACAGATACGCAGTATTTT
-	TRBV12-5	TRBJ1-1	once	CASALRANTEAFF	TGTGCTAGTGCTCTACGGGCGAACACTGAAGCTTTCTTT
-	TRBV9	TRBJ2-3	-	CASSLRGLRDTQYF	TGTGCCAGCAGCCTTAGGGGTTTGAGGGATACGCAGTATTTT
-	TRBV5-4	TRBJ1-3	-	CASSVGVTGNTIYF	TGTGCCAGCAGCGTAGGGGTTACTGGAAACACCATATATTTT
-	TRBV10-3	TRBJ2-7	-	CAISERLAYEQYF	TGTGCCATCAGTGAGAGGCTAGCCTACGAGCAGTACTTC
-	TRBV6-6	TRBJ2-2	-	CASSYAGTGELFF	TGTGCCAGCAGTTACGCAGGGACCGGGGAGCTGTTTTTT
-	TRBV15	TRBJ1-5	-	CATSRDRGLQHF	TGTGCCACCAGCAGAGATAGGGGCCTCCAGCATTTT
TRBD2	TRBV7-6	TRBJ2-7	-	CASSFGLAGRSYEQYF	TGTGCCAGCAGCTTCGGACTAGCGGGCCGATCCTACGAGCAGTACTTC
-	TRBV6-5	TRBJ1-1	-	CASSTGGGEAFF	TGTGCCAGCAGTACTGGGGGGGGTGAAGCTTTCTTT
TRBD1	TRBV7-2	TRBJ2-7	-	CASSPDRGLTYEQYF	TGTGCCAGCAGTCCCGACAGGGGGCTAACCTACGAGCAGTACTTC
-	TRBV5-3	TRBJ1-6	once	CARSSTTGNSPLHF	TGTGCCAGAAGCTCAACGACGGGCAATTCACCCCTCCACTTT
-	TRBV4-2	TRBJ2-7	-	CASINWYHRLYEQYF	TGTGCCAGCATAAACTGGTACCATCGCCTCTACGAGCAGTACTTC
-	TRBV7-8	TRBJ1-4	once	CASSQRQRTHNEKLFF	TGTGCCAGCAGCCAGAGACAGCGAACACATAATGAAAAACTGTTTTTT
-	TRBV5-6	TRBJ2-4	-	CASSSGAKNIQYF	TGTGCCAGCAGCTCGGGAGCCAAAAACATTCAGTACTTC
TRBD2	TRBV4-1	TRBJ2-1	-	CASSQPTGLASPNEQFF	TGCGCCAGCAGCCAACCTACGGGACTAGCTTCTCCCAATGAGCAGTTCTTC
TRBD2	TRBV7-8	TRBJ2-3	-	CASSLEVPAGLIELADTQYF	TGTGCCAGCAGCTTAGAGGTTCCAGCGGGACTTATTGAGTTGGCAGATACGCAGTATTTT
-	TRBV4-1	TRBJ2-1	-	CASSQVGVPYNEQFF	TGCGCCAGCAGCCAAGTGGGGGTGCCCTACAATGAGCAGTTCTTC
TRBD2	TRBV19	TRBJ2-1	-	CASSIGGVAGRIKQFF	TGTGCCAGTAGTATCGGGGGAGTAGCGGGCAGAATTAAGCAGTTCTTC
TRBD1	TRBV28	TRBJ2-5	once	CASIQHRGYGETQYF	TGTGCCAGCATTCAACACAGGGGGTATGGAGAGACCCAGTACTTC
-	TRBV28	TRBJ1-5	-	CATTEDGTNQPQHF	TGTGCCACCACCGAGGACGGTACCAATCAGCCCCAGCATTTT